Listed below are T cell receptor beta chains from one sample, sequenced in a study of CD8+ T cells in alopecia areata. Clones were read by immunoSEQ multiplex PCR, and TCRdb kept only the in-frame ones, dropping some. The table includes approximately 100,000 clones, roughly half detected once. Sequencing was performed on CD4+ T cells sorted from blood. The receptors were sampled from a human donor in good health. The CDR3 runs from the conserved cysteine through the conserved F or W. D genes are given only for firm matches. Clone size appears in some rows only: once, few, many, or a class for an expanded clone.

j_call,v_call,d_call,clone_size,cdr3_aa,cdr3_nt
TRBJ1-5,TRBV29-1,.,.,CSVAGGRNQPQHF,TGCAGCGTTGCCGGGGGGCGAAATCAGCCCCAGCATTTT
TRBJ1-6,TRBV5-5,.,.,CASSLGPLDNSPLHF,TGTGCCAGCAGCTTGGGGCCGCTCGATAATTCACCCCTCCACTTT
TRBJ1-2,TRBV5-6,.,few,CASSLRTGSYDYTF,TGTGCCAGCAGCTTGCGGACCGGGTCGTACGACTACACCTTC
TRBJ2-5,TRBV5-1,.,.,CASHSRPSDQETQYF,TGCGCCAGCCACAGCCGGCCTAGCGACCAAGAGACCCAGTACTTC
TRBJ2-1,TRBV2,TRBD2,once,CASTTERGTWHEQFF,TGTGCCAGCACTACCGAGCGGGGTACATGGCATGAGCAGTTCTTC
TRBJ1-6,TRBV6-5,.,few,CASSYSPTLYNSPLHF,TGTGCCAGCAGTTACTCCCCAACCCTTTATAATTCACCCCTCCACTTT
TRBJ2-5,TRBV5-1,.,.,CASSLMGQEQETQYF,TGCGCCAGCAGCTTGATGGGACAAGAACAAGAGACCCAGTACTTC
TRBJ2-7,TRBV7-2,TRBD2,.,CASSPRLADEQYF,TGTGCCAGCAGCCCGAGACTAGCGGACGAGCAGTACTTC
TRBJ1-6,TRBV30,.,once,CAWSVVSNSPLHF,TGTGCCTGGAGTGTGGTATCTAATTCACCCCTCCACTTT
TRBJ2-3,TRBV30,.,few,CAWSQTGDGGLADTQYF,TGTGCCTGGAGTCAAACAGGGGACGGAGGGTTAGCAGATACGCAGTATTTT
TRBJ1-2,TRBV29-1,TRBD1,.,CSVAGTGDYGYTF,TGCAGCGTCGCCGGGACAGGAGACTATGGCTACACCTTC
TRBJ2-3,TRBV5-1,.,few,CASSLLQGSTDTQYF,TGCGCCAGCAGCTTGTTGCAGGGAAGCACAGATACGCAGTATTTT
TRBJ2-3,TRBV4-3,.,.,CASSQVQGLGTDTQYF,TGCGCCAGCAGCCAAGTTCAGGGACTGGGCACAGATACGCAGTATTTT
TRBJ2-4,TRBV30,.,.,CAWSKQGWSIQYF,TGTGCCTGGAGTAAACAGGGATGGAGCATTCAGTACTTC
TRBJ2-3,TRBV7-6,TRBD2,.,CASSYRGGDTQYF,TGTGCCAGCAGCTATCGGGGGGGAGATACGCAGTATTTT
TRBJ1-1,TRBV7-2,.,.,CASRTLLEGEAFF,TGTGCCAGCAGAACCTTGTTGGAGGGTGAAGCTTTCTTT
TRBJ2-2,TRBV7-3,TRBD2,.,CASSPRLAGGPSSTGELFF,TGTGCCAGCAGCCCAAGACTAGCGGGAGGACCCTCGAGCACCGGGGAGCTGTTTTTT
TRBJ2-7,TRBV5-1,.,.,CATRGTETYEQYF,TGCGCCACCAGGGGAACGGAAACCTACGAGCAGTACTTC
TRBJ2-5,TRBV30,.,few,CAWSPLAETQYF,TGTGCCTGGAGCCCCCTAGCAGAGACCCAGTACTTC
TRBJ1-3,TRBV29-1,.,.,CSVSGGPYSGNTIYF,TGCAGCGTCTCGGGGGGACCCTACTCTGGAAACACCATATATTTT
TRBJ2-1,TRBV29-1,.,.,CSVGEGNEQFF,TGCAGCGTTGGCGAAGGCAATGAGCAGTTCTTC
TRBJ2-1,TRBV30,TRBD2,.,CAWSKGRGDYDEQFF,TGTGCCTGGAGTAAGGGGCGGGGGGATTACGATGAGCAGTTCTTC
TRBJ2-1,TRBV7-9,.,.,CASSTTSRGYNEQFF,TGTGCCAGCAGCACCACTAGTAGGGGTTACAATGAGCAGTTCTTC
TRBJ1-1,TRBV29-1,.,.,CSVLPAAGTEAFF,TGCAGCGTGCTCCCGGCCGCCGGCACTGAAGCTTTCTTT
TRBJ2-3,TRBV6-6,.,.,CASSLRGAGTDTQYF,TGTGCCAGCAGTCTTCGGGGGGCCGGCACAGATACGCAGTATTTT
TRBJ2-1,TRBV11-2,.,few,CASSQWGGRNEQFF,TGTGCCAGCAGCCAGTGGGGGGGCCGGAATGAGCAGTTCTTC
TRBJ1-1,TRBV6-6,.,.,CASRPNTEAFF,TGTGCCAGCAGACCGAACACTGAAGCTTTCTTT
TRBJ2-2,TRBV2,.,.,CASRKNREAGELFF,TGTGCCAGCAGGAAGAACAGGGAGGCCGGGGAGCTGTTTTTT
TRBJ2-1,TRBV5-1,TRBD1,.,CASSEIQGGHNEQFF,TGCGCCAGCAGCGAAATACAGGGGGGACACAATGAGCAGTTCTTC
TRBJ1-1,TRBV28,TRBD1,.,CATGTGYTEAFF,TGTGCCACCGGGACAGGGTACACTGAAGCTTTCTTT
TRBJ2-1,TRBV15,TRBD2,.,CATSRDLAGGYNEQFF,TGTGCCACCAGCAGAGATCTGGCGGGGGGGTACAATGAGCAGTTCTTC
TRBJ1-5,TRBV6-6,.,once,CASSSQDSRSNQPQHF,TGTGCCAGCAGTTCCCAGGACAGTCGAAGCAATCAGCCCCAGCATTTT
TRBJ1-1,TRBV6-5,.,.,CASRPYEGGTEASF,TGTGCCAGCAGGCCTTATGAGGGGGGCACTGAAGCTTCCTTT
TRBJ2-3,TRBV7-3,TRBD2,many,CASSSSPAGGKPLDTQYF,TGTGCCAGCAGCTCCTCCCCCGCGGGGGGGAAACCCCTAGATACGCAGTATTTT
TRBJ2-1,TRBV19,.,.,CASSLRRDSYNEQFF,TGTGCCAGTAGCCTGAGGCGGGACTCCTACAATGAGCAGTTCTTC
TRBJ1-5,TRBV27,TRBD1,.,CASSFQAGGPQPQHF,TGTGCCAGCAGTTTCCAGGCAGGGGGGCCTCAGCCCCAGCATTTT
TRBJ2-7,TRBV7-2,TRBD1,few,CASTTGVGVYEQYF,TGTGCCAGTACCACAGGGGTTGGGGTCTACGAGCAGTACTTC
TRBJ2-3,TRBV20-1,.,.,CSGKVRDTQYF,TGCAGCGGGAAAGTGCGAGATACGCAGTATTTT
TRBJ1-2,TRBV27,.,once,CASKTAGVSYGYTF,TGTGCCAGCAAAACTGCGGGGGTGAGCTATGGCTACACCTTC
TRBJ1-1,TRBV29-1,.,.,CSVVGQLNTEAFF,TGCAGCGTTGTGGGCCAGTTGAACACTGAAGCTTTCTTT
TRBJ1-5,TRBV5-1,TRBD1,.,CASSLEPGGYQPQHF,TGCGCCAGCAGCTTGGAGCCAGGGGGGTATCAGCCCCAGCATTTT
TRBJ2-5,TRBV15,.,.,CATSRAQASGTRQETQYF,TGTGCCACCAGCAGAGCCCAAGCCTCCGGGACCCGCCAAGAGACCCAGTACTTC
TRBJ1-6,TRBV4-2,TRBD1,.,CASSQNRGSSPLHF,TGTGCCAGCAGCCAAAACAGGGGGAGTTCACCCCTCCACTTT
TRBJ2-2,TRBV9,.,once,CASSAGGLLRAGELFF,TGTGCCAGCAGCGCCGGAGGACTCCTGCGGGCCGGGGAGCTGTTTTTT
TRBJ2-3,TRBV19,.,many,CASSIAGRDTQYF,TGTGCCAGTAGTATAGCAGGTCGGGATACGCAGTATTTT
TRBJ1-3,TRBV7-2,.,few,CASSLGGGNSGNTIYF,TGTGCCAGCAGCTTAGGCGGGGGCAACTCTGGAAACACCATATATTTT